One sample yielded the 20 T cell receptor beta chains listed below, sequenced in a study of blood T cell repertoires in COVID-19 (dated by TCRdb to the early 2020s). Receptor libraries were prepared by the immunoSEQ multiplex PCR assay. TCRdb limited this immuneACCESS table to in-frame rearrangements with V and J called. A share of clones is missing; checked studies link under half to unresolved V genes, and the rest is unexplained. Present in this sample are about 140,000 clones, approximately 81% of which were seen just once. The ten largest clones capture about 5.5% of the sample. Material: PBMCs or T cells enriched from blood (not recorded which). The receptors come from a middle-aged man with acute COVID-19.

J is TRBJ2-1 and V is TRBV7-8; tentatively, D is TRBD2 (7 bases). The CDR3 has 16 amino acids. CDR1 and CDR2 from the germline V gene are SGHVS and FQNEAQ. V gave up 6 bases and J gave up 9 bases, with 24 bases separating them. This CDR3 is CASRLTGGRELGEQFF. In DNA, the CDR3 is TGTGCCAGCAGGCTAACCGGGGGGCGGGAGTTAGGTGAGCAGTTCTTC.

The chain couples TRBV3-1 (or the pseudogene TRBV3-2) to TRBJ2-7, with D possibly being TRBD1 (5 bases). The germline V gene encodes CDR1 LGHDT and CDR2 YNNKEL (reference sequence). The CDR3 totals 13 residues. The V end lost 2 bases, the J end lost 7 bases, and 12 bases lay between the germline ends. CDR3 region: CASSQYGAGEQYF. The CDR3, as DNA: TGTGCCAGCAGCCAATATGGGGCTGGGGAGCAGTACTTC.

V usage is TRBV19 and J usage is TRBJ1-1; D gene unclear. V gave up 4 bases and J gave up 3 bases, with 12 bases separating them. The germline V gene has CDR1 LNHDA and CDR2 SQIVND (reference sequence). This CDR3 contains 14 residues. The CDR3 loop reads CASSTPGGYTEAFF. CDR3 in DNA: TGTGCCAGTAGTACCCCCGGCGGCTACACTGAAGCTTTCTTT.

The chain couples TRBV18 to TRBJ1-1, with 7 bases lining up with TRBD1. J gave up 0 bases and V 6 bases, and 10 bases lay outside the gene matches. Germline-derived CDR1 and CDR2 are KGHSH and LQKENI. The CDR3 totals 16 residues. CDR3 DNA sequence: TGTGCCAGCTCCCAAGGACAGGAGGAGATGAACACTGAAGCTTTCTTT. It encodes CASSQGQEEMNTEAFF.

This clone has just a few counts. This chain links TRBV28 with TRBJ1-2, with D unclear. The CDR3 loop spans 12 amino acids. Per germline, CDR1 MDHEN and CDR2 SYDVKM. The V and J ends lost 5 bases and 8 bases respectively, with 12 bases between them. In DNA form, the CDR3 reads TGTGCCAGCAGTCCCCGACGCGGGGGCTACACCTTC. It yields the protein CASSPRRGGYTF.

This clone turned up a few times. This sequence joins TRBV5-4 and TRBJ1-4, with TRBD1 identical over 9 bases. Per the germline V gene, CDR1 is SGHNT and CDR2 is YYREEE (reference sequence). This CDR3 is built from 14 residues. The trim removed 5 bases at V and 9 bases at J, leaving 8 bases unmatched. The CDR3: CASRPEQGAKKLFF. The CDR3 DNA sequence: TGTGCCAGCAGACCGGAACAGGGGGCGAAAAAACTGTTTTTT. The full variable domain, its missing parts supplied by reference TRBV5-4 and TRBJ1-4, is ETGVTQSPTHLIKTRGQQVTLRCSSQSGHNTVSWYQQALGQGPQFIFQYYREEENGRGNFPPRFSGLQFPNYSSELNVNALELDDSALYLCASRPEQGAKKLFFGSGTQLSVL.

This chain links TRBV6-5 with TRBJ1-5; a possible D gene is TRBD1 (6 bases). The ends were cut back, 8 bases at V and 3 bases at J, with 17 bases in the middle. The CDR3 is 15 amino acids. Germline CDR1 and CDR2: MNHEY and SVGAGI. CDR3: CASAETGNTNQPQHF. The DNA of the CDR3 is TGTGCCAGCGCTGAAACAGGGAATACCAATCAGCCCCAGCATTTT.

The chain joins TRBV27 to TRBJ2-3; D may be TRBD1 (5 bases). CDR3 length: 15 residues. V lost 4 bases to trimming and J lost 2 bases, with 13 bases between them. Germline V gives CDR1 MNHEY, CDR2 SMNVEV (reference sequence). CDR3 region: CASSSPGQVTDTQYF. The CDR3 nucleotides read TGTGCCAGCAGTTCACCCGGACAAGTCACAGATACGCAGTATTTT.

Details on this clone: At one of its ends the junction is not consistent with the germline gene, which may arise from a read error. The chain links TRBV5-1 to TRBJ1-2; 10 bases line up with TRBD1. CDR1 is SGHRS and CDR2 is YFSETQ in the germline V gene. The CDR3 covers 15 residues. CDR3 in DNA: TGCGCCAGCAACTTGGGGGACAGGGGAAACTATGGCTACACCTTC. Amino acids: CASNLGDRGNYGYTF.

The chain is built from TRBV28 and TRBJ1-2; unclear D gene. The CDR3 totals 12 residues. Looked up from germline, CDR1 is MDHEN and CDR2 is SYDVKM. With 7 bases removed from V and 5 bases from J, the gap between germline ends came to 11 bases. CDR3 sequence reads: CASTPDNYGYTF. The CDR3 bases are TGTGCCAGCACTCCCGACAATTATGGCTACACCTTC.

The chain recombines TRBV27 with TRBJ2-2, with TRBD2 matching 12 bases. Germline values: CDR1 MNHEY, CDR2 SMNVEV (reference sequence). V gave up 3 bases and J gave up 5 bases; unmatched junction bases: 10. This CDR3 is built from 18 residues. The CDR3 sequence is CASSFTSGGQTATGELFF. CDR3 DNA sequence: TGTGCCAGCAGTTTCACTAGCGGGGGGCAAACTGCGACCGGGGAGCTGTTTTTT.

The gene calls are TRBV27 and TRBJ2-1; D unclear. Trimming shortened V by 3 bases and J by 1 base, and 10 bases separated the two germline ends. CDR1 MNHEY and CDR2 SMNVEV come from the germline V gene (reference sequence). This CDR3 comprises 15 residues. The CDR3 is CASSFSRSSYNEQFF. CDR3 bases: TGTGCCAGCAGTTTTAGTCGGTCGTCCTACAATGAGCAGTTCTTC.

As for this clone: Other DNA sequences in this sample translate to the same CDR3. The V call is TRBV7-9, the J call TRBJ1-2; D uncertain. The ends were cut back, 1 base at V and 2 bases at J, with 8 bases in the middle. Germline CDR1 is SEHNR and CDR2 is FQNEAQ (reference sequence). The CDR3 totals 14 residues. The CDR3 nucleotides read TGTGCCAGCAGCTTAGGGGCTGGGAACTATGGCTACACCTTC. Translating gives CASSLGAGNYGYTF. The full variable domain, rest sourced from reference TRBV7-9 and TRBJ1-2, is DTGVSQNPRHKITKRGQNVTFRCDPISEHNRLYWYRQTLGQGPEFLTYFQNEAQLEKSRLLSDRFSAERPKGSFSTLEIQRTEQGDSAMYLCASSLGAGNYGYTFGSGTRLTVV.

The chain is built from TRBV18 and TRBJ2-2; no clear D gene. V was clipped by 2 bases and J by 4 bases, with 5 bases between them. The CDR3 runs to 13 residues. Germline V CDR1 and CDR2: KGHSH, LQKENI. In DNA form, the CDR3 reads TGTGCCAGCTCACCAGCGCCCACCGGGGAGCTGTTTTTT. Protein product: CASSPAPTGELFF. Full variable domain (rest looked up from reference TRBV18 and TRBJ2-2): NAGVMQNPRHLVRRRGQEARLRCSPMKGHSHVYWYRQLPEEGLKFMVYLQKENIIDESGMPKERFSAEFPKEGPSILRIQQVVRGDSAAYFCASSPAPTGELFFGEGSRLTVL.

The rearrangement uses TRBV6-1 and TRBJ1-2; no definite D call. V shed 0 bases and J shed 5 bases, with 10 bases lying between them. This CDR3 spans 14 amino acids. The germline V gene encodes CDR1 MNHNS and CDR2 SASEGT. CDR3 protein: CASSEALGAYGYTF. CDR3 bases: TGTGCCAGCAGTGAAGCGCTTGGAGCTTATGGCTACACCTTC.

This clone is a singleton in its sample. The chain links TRBV11-2 to TRBJ1-2, with 8 bases lining up with TRBD1. This CDR3 is built from 16 residues. With V trimmed by 5 bases and J by 3 bases, 11 bases remained unmatched. Germline values: CDR1 SGHAT, CDR2 FQNNGV. The CDR3 bases are TGTGCCAGCAGCAGACTCGACAGGGGTCAGGACTATGGCTACACCTTC. It translates to CASSRLDRGQDYGYTF.

This chain connects TRBV9 to TRBJ2-1, with 7 bases aligning to TRBD2. V lost 0 bases and J lost 7; bases outside the gene matches: 4. CDR1 SGDLS and CDR2 YYNGEE come from the germline V gene. This CDR3 comprises 14 residues. The CDR3 nucleotides read TGTGCCAGCAGCGTAGGACTAGCTTTGAATGAGCAGTTCTTC. The encoded protein is CASSVGLALNEQFF.

This chain uses TRBV10-3 with TRBJ1-1; D is uncertain. In germline, CDR1 is ENHRY, CDR2 SYGVKD. Trimming left V 0 bases short and J 5 bases short, with 10 bases between. The CDR3 runs to 14 residues. The chain's CDR3 is CAISESSGDTEAFF. In DNA, the CDR3 is TGTGCCATCAGTGAGTCAAGTGGAGATACTGAAGCTTTCTTT.

CDR3 loop: CASSPPLGGNTEAFF. The DNA of the CDR3 is TGTGCCAGCTCACCACCGCTGGGGGGAAACACTGAAGCTTTCTTT. This rearrangement joins TRBV18 to TRBJ1-1, with a tentative D call TRBD1 (5 bases). The CDR3 extends over 15 amino acids. CDR1 KGHSH and CDR2 LQKENI come from the germline V gene. Trimming removed 0 bases at V and 2 bases at J, with 10 bases between.

V and J are TRBV6-5 and TRBJ2-5; the match to TRBD2 covers 10 bases. The V gene's germline CDR1 is MNHEY and CDR2 SVGAGI. J lost 5 bases, V lost 8 bases, and 8 bases had no gene match. The CDR3 has 14 residues. CDR3 DNA: TGTGCCAGCGTCAGCGGGGGGGCCATGGAGACCCAGTACTTC. It encodes CASVSGGAMETQYF.